These 11 T cell receptor beta chains share one sample of origin, sequenced in a study of shared clonotypes between healthy human individuals. Sequencing used immunoSEQ multiplex PCR; TCRdb keeps in-frame clones, though not all of them. This sample has about 2,200,000 clones, with 85% to 95% found just once. Naive CD8 cells were CD45RO-negative, positively selected for CCR7, excluding terminally differentiated effector memory CD45RA+ cells. Sequencing input: naive CD8+ T cells from PBMCs. These receptors were taken from a man aged 18 to 30 in good health. Some clones in this sample may be carry-over from other donors' samples.

The J gene is TRBJ1-2, the V gene TRBV9, with D unclear. V was pared by 4 bases and J by 8 bases, with 12 bases between. The CDR3 has 12 amino acids. In germline, CDR1 is SGDLS, CDR2 YYNGEE. For the CDR3, the DNA is TGTGCCAGCAGCCCCAACAGCAAAGGCTACACCTTC. Translating it yields CASSPNSKGYTF.

As to this clone: The same CDR3 is also encoded by other DNA sequences in this sample. The chain links TRBV5-6 to TRBJ2-7, with D perhaps matching TRBD2 (6 bases). Trimming stripped 3 bases from V and 4 bases from J, with 11 bases between. CDR1 and CDR2 from the germline V gene are SGHDT and YYEEEE. CDR3 length: 13 residues. CDR3 residues: CASSWGRGYEQYF. DNA of the CDR3: TGTGCCAGCAGCTGGGGCCGGGGGTACGAGCAGTACTTC.

The chain recombines TRBV5-1 with TRBJ2-5; 7 bases match TRBD1. Losses at the gene ends were 1 base for V and 4 bases for J; bases not matched to a gene: 4. Germline CDR1 is SGHRS and CDR2 is YFSETQ. CDR3 size: 14 residues. The CDR3 here is CASSLPEGAETQYF. The CDR3 DNA follows: TGCGCCAGCAGCTTGCCAGAGGGGGCAGAGACCCAGTACTTC.

The chain couples TRBV19 to TRBJ1-1; D is unresolved. Germline CDR1 is LNHDA and CDR2 is SQIVND (reference sequence). The CDR3 runs 14 residues. Trimming removed 6 bases from V and 0 bases from J, with 11 bases in between. The CDR3 DNA follows: TGTGCCAGTAGAAGTACTTTCATGAACACTGAAGCTTTCTTT. This translates into CASRSTFMNTEAFF.

This clone showed up just a few times. The chain carries TRBV19 and TRBJ2-1, with 7 bases aligning to TRBD1. Germline trimming cut 7 bases from V and 7 bases from J; bases unmatched to any gene: 7. CDR1 is LNHDA, CDR2 SQIVND, per germline (reference sequence). The CDR3 is made up of 13 amino acids. The CDR3 region is CASTRTGWNEQFF. CDR3 nucleotide sequence: TGTGCCAGTACCCGGACAGGCTGGAATGAGCAGTTCTTC.

The chain couples TRBV4-1 to TRBJ1-2; D is ambiguous. V lost 5 bases, J lost 5 bases, and 9 bases lay in between. Germline values: CDR1 MGHRA, CDR2 YSYEKL. The CDR3 is 12 amino acids. The CDR3 region has the DNA TGCGCCAGCAGCTCCCAGACGTATGGCTACACCTTC. Its protein product is CASSSQTYGYTF.

The chain combines TRBV13 with TRBJ2-7, with TRBD2 as a possible D gene (6 bases). The length of the CDR3 is 13 residues. The germline gives CDR1 PRHDT, CDR2 FYEKMQ (reference sequence). Trimming took 8 bases from V and 0 from J, leaving 11 bases between them. CDR3 sequence: CASGSGSSYEQYF. CDR3 bases: TGTGCCAGCGGGAGCGGGTCCTCCTACGAGCAGTACTTC.

The chain combines TRBV7-8 with TRBJ1-5; 9 nucleotides line up with TRBD1. The germline CDR1 and CDR2 sequences are SGHVS and FQNEAQ. V lost 1 base and J lost 6; bases outside the gene matches: 7. The CDR3 runs 16 residues. In DNA, the CDR3 is TGTGCCAGCAGCTTAGAAATGGACAGGGGAGGTCAGCCCCAGCATTTT. Translating gives CASSLEMDRGGQPQHF.

The chain uses TRBV29-1 and TRBJ2-5; D is perhaps TRBD1 (5 bases). The CDR3 extends over 11 amino acids. Germline V gives CDR1 SQVTM, CDR2 ANQGSEA. V gave up 2 bases and J gave up 9 bases, with 10 bases separating them. This CDR3 reads CSVERGPPQYF. The CDR3, as DNA: TGCAGCGTTGAAAGGGGTCCCCCCCAGTACTTC. The full variable domain, completed using reference TRBV29-1 and TRBJ2-5, is SAVISQKPSRDICQRGTSLTIQCQVDSQVTMMFWYRQQPGQSLTLIATANQGSEATYESGFVIDKFPISRPNLTFSTLTVSNMSPEDSSIYLCSVERGPPQYFGPGTRLLVL.

V gene TRBV27 combines with J gene TRBJ2-6; D is unclear. This CDR3 is 16 amino acids long. V was shortened by 5 bases and J by 4 bases, with 15 bases between the two germline ends. Germline CDR1 and CDR2: MNHEY and SMNVEV (reference sequence). The CDR3 is CASSLTTVPGANVLTF. The CDR3 coding sequence is TGTGCCAGCAGTCTCACTACAGTCCCCGGGGCCAACGTCCTGACTTTC.

The rearrangement links TRBV27 to TRBJ1-2; D is undetermined. The CDR3 has 15 residues. The V end was cut by 7 bases, the J end by 2 bases, with 17 bases between. In germline, CDR1 is MNHEY, CDR2 SMNVEV (reference sequence). CDR3 sequence (DNA): TGTGCCAGCACAGATCCCAGGCAGGCGAACTATGGCTACACCTTC. Amino acid sequence: CASTDPRQANYGYTF.